The next 24 T cell receptor beta chains were all read from a single sample in a study of T cells in Graves' hyperthyroidism and ophthalmopathy. Amplification yielded TCR beta CDR3 regions, with RNA transcripts as the source. The HTBI primer set was used in a first-round RT-PCR of the TCR CDR3. TCRdb fed the multiplex PCR reads into MiXCR, producing one record per CDR3 protein. This table has about 290,000 distinct CDR3 sequences, roughly 13% appearing once. Input material: blood. The receptor set was obtained from a woman aged 40 to 55 with Graves' hyperthyroidism.

This clonotype was seen repeatedly, ten times or more. The junction shows a germline mismatch at one end, possibly a read error. This rearrangement joins TRBV7-7 to TRBJ2-5, with 8 bases aligning to TRBD1. Germline V gene data show CDR1 as SSHAT and CDR2 as FNYEAQ (reference sequence). The CDR3 extends over 15 amino acids. The CDR3 sequence is CASSKTGTGQETQYF. Written as DNA, the CDR3 is TGTGCTAGCAGCAAGACCGGGACAGGACAAGAGACCCAGTACTTC.

Regarding this clonotype: This may be a read error, as it is one base from a much larger clone. This chain joins TRBV3-1 and TRBJ2-7; maybe TRBD1 (5 bases). CDR3 length equals 14 residues. Germline CDR1 reads LGHDT; CDR2 reads YNNKEL (reference sequence). V was shortened by 1 base and J by 3 bases, with 10 bases between the two germline ends. Here the CDR3 DNA reads TGTGCCAGCAGCCAAGCTGGGGCAATCTACGAGCAGTACTTC. This codes for CASSQAGAIYEQYF.

V usage is TRBV12-3 or TRBV12-4 and J usage is TRBJ2-2, with D possibly called TRBD1 or TRBD2 (5 bases each). Deletions cut 3 bases from V and 5 bases from J, with 13 bases between. The CDR3 runs to 15 residues. This chain's CDR3 is CASSLGTALTGELFF. The CDR3 DNA reads TGTGCCAGCAGTTTGGGGACCGCGCTGACCGGGGAGCTGTTTTTT.

The table lists this clonotype with many counts. J is TRBJ2-2 and V is TRBV28, with D hard to call. Trimming took 1 base from V and 7 from J, leaving 7 bases between them. Germline V gives CDR1 MDHEN, CDR2 SYDVKM. The CDR3 consists of 13 residues. The CDR3, as DNA: TGTGCCAGCAGTTTATTCTGGGACGGGGAGCTGTTTTTT. Translating it yields CASSLFWDGELFF. Filled out from reference TRBV28 and TRBJ2-2, the complete variable domain reads DVKVTQSSRYLVKRTGEKVFLECVQDMDHENMFWYRQDPGLGLRLIYFSYDVKMKEKGDIPEGYSVSREKKERFSLILESASTNQTSMYLCASSLFWDGELFFGEGSRLTVL.

This clonotype was recorded at least ten times. A clone one base away is much larger, so this may be a read error. The chain carries TRBV11-2 and TRBJ2-3; D unresolved. The CDR3 spans 13 residues. Germline V gene data show CDR1 as SGHAT and CDR2 as FQNNGV. The CDR3 coding sequence is TGTGCCAACAGCTTAGATCGCACAGATACGCAGTATTTT. It specifies CANSLDRTDTQYF.

This clonotype has at least ten counts. The V call is TRBV5-5, the J call TRBJ1-1, with 7 nucleotides matching TRBD1. The length of the CDR3 is 15 residues. Trimming at V came to 3 bases and at J to 4 bases, leaving 9 bases not matched to a gene. CDR1 SGHKS and CDR2 YYEKEE come from the germline V gene (reference sequence). As DNA, the CDR3 is TGTGCCAGCAGCTATTACAGGGGTTCGGGCACTGAAGCTTTCTTT. Encoded protein: CASSYYRGSGTEAFF.

This clonotype has ten or more counts. This chain connects TRBV28 to TRBJ2-5; 9 bases agree with TRBD1. The CDR3 runs 15 residues. Germline V gives CDR1 MDHEN, CDR2 SYDVKM. J gave up 1 base and V 6 bases, and 6 bases lay outside the gene matches. The CDR3 DNA is TGTGCCAGCAGCTCGGGACAGGGTTCCCAAGAGACCCAGTACTTC. Residues: CASSSGQGSQETQYF.

This clonotype was counted a few times. The chain recombines TRBV7-2 with TRBJ1-2; 11 nucleotides align to TRBD1. The V gene's germline CDR1 is SGHTA and CDR2 FQGNSA. The CDR3 is 15 amino acids. V shed 2 bases and J 8 bases; nucleotides not matched to a gene: 7. CDR3 bases: TGTGCCAGCAGCTTATTCGGACAGGGGGCAGGGGGCTACACCTTC. Its translation is CASSLFGQGAGGYTF.

This clonotype was counted at least ten times. The chain uses TRBV20-1 and TRBJ2-1; no definite D call. There are 11 residues in the CDR3. V lost 2 bases, J lost 10 bases, and 9 bases lay in between. CDR1 is DFQATT, CDR2 SNEGSKA, per germline (reference sequence). This CDR3 is CSARMSREQFF. The CDR3, as DNA: TGCAGTGCTAGAATGAGTCGGGAGCAGTTCTTC.

V usage is TRBV5-6 and J usage is TRBJ2-1; the D gene is possibly TRBD1 (5 bases). The CDR3 totals 16 residues. Germline loops: CDR1 SGHDT, CDR2 YYEEEE. Trimming removed 0 bases from V and 0 bases from J, with 10 bases in between. The DNA of the CDR3 is TGTGCCAGCAGCTTGGGGGGCCGGAGCTCCTACAATGAGCAGTTCTTC. Amino acids: CASSLGGRSSYNEQFF.

This clonotype was seen at least ten times. The chain links TRBV2 to TRBJ1-4; a weak D match, TRBD1 (5 bases). The germline gives CDR1 SNHLY, CDR2 FYNNEI. The CDR3 covers 15 residues. V lost 1 base, J lost 8 bases, and 14 bases lay in between. For the CDR3, the DNA is TGTGCCAGCAGTGAAGAGTCTGCAAAGGGGGAAAAACTGTTTTTT. It translates to CASSEESAKGEKLFF.

This clonotype was observed at least ten times. This rearrangement joins TRBV28 to TRBJ2-7; 11 positions agree with TRBD1. Germline-derived CDR1 and CDR2 are MDHEN and SYDVKM. The length of the CDR3 is 12 residues. J was trimmed by 6 bases and V by 6 bases; bases with no gene match: 1. CDR3 residues: CASRGTGGEQYF. CDR3 nucleotides: TGTGCCAGCAGGGGGACAGGGGGCGAGCAGTACTTC. The full variable domain, rest sourced from reference TRBV28 and TRBJ2-7, is DVKVTQSSRYLVKRTGEKVFLECVQDMDHENMFWYRQDPGLGLRLIYFSYDVKMKEKGDIPEGYSVSREKKERFSLILESASTNQTSMYLCASRGTGGEQYFGPGTRLTVT.

This clonotype occurred many times. J is TRBJ1-6 and V is TRBV7-9, with D unresolved. CDR1 is SEHNR and CDR2 is FQNEAQ in the germline V gene (reference sequence). With 2 bases removed from V and 10 bases from J, the gap between germline ends came to 6 bases. The CDR3 is made up of 12 amino acids. CDR3 sequence (DNA): TGTGCCAGCAGCTTAATTATCTCACCCCTCCACTTT. Protein sequence: CASSLIISPLHF.

To note about this clonotype: One end of the junction varies from germline; a read error may be responsible. The chain employs TRBV10-3 and TRBJ1-1; TRBD1 aligns across 8 bases. CDR3 length: 14 amino acids. Looked up from germline, CDR1 is ENHRY and CDR2 is SYGVKD. The CDR3 DNA sequence: TGTGCCATCACCCTGACAGGGGTGGACACTGGAGCTTTCTTT. Translating it yields CAITLTGVDTGAFF.

This clonotype was seen a handful of times. The chain joins TRBV11-1 to TRBJ2-4; TRBD2 matches 9 bases. Germline values: CDR1 SGHAT, CDR2 FQDESV (reference sequence). The V gene end was trimmed by 2 bases and the J gene end by 4 bases; junction bases not matched to a gene: 6. There are 16 residues in the CDR3. The DNA for the CDR3 is TGTGCCAGCAGCTTATTCGCTAGCGGGACAAAAAACATTCAGTACTTC. It specifies CASSLFASGTKNIQYF.

The rearrangement links TRBV20-1 to TRBJ2-7, with 7 bases matching TRBD2. Losses at the gene ends were 4 bases for V and 6 bases for J; bases not matched to a gene: 12. Per germline, CDR1 DFQATT and CDR2 SNEGSKA (reference sequence). The CDR3 has 14 residues. CDR3 protein: CSAKVGGPHGEQYF. The DNA of the CDR3 is TGCAGTGCTAAGGTGGGAGGGCCCCACGGCGAGCAGTACTTC.

This clonotype showed up many times. This rearrangement joins TRBV12-3 or TRBV12-4 to TRBJ2-5; possible D gene TRBD1, 6 bases. The CDR3 spans 14 residues. Trimming stripped 1 base from V and 5 bases from J, with 11 bases between. CDR3 in amino acids: CASSLGTVTETQYF. The CDR3 bases are TGTGCCAGCAGTTTAGGGACAGTGACGGAGACCCAGTACTTC.

This clonotype occurred many times. This rearrangement joins TRBV11-3 to TRBJ2-3, with D possibly being TRBD2 (6 bases). CDR3 length equals 15 residues. CDR1 is SGHNT, CDR2 YENEEA, per germline. V was shortened by 3 bases and J by 5 bases, with 15 bases between the two germline ends. As DNA, the CDR3 is TGTGCCAGCAGCTTCTCCCTTATCGGGGGAGATACGCAGTATTTT. It encodes CASSFSLIGGDTQYF.

A few counts support this clonotype. The rearrangement uses TRBV4-1 and TRBJ2-3, with D unresolved. Germline CDR1 reads MGHRA; CDR2 reads YSYEKL. With 0 bases removed from V and 0 bases from J, the gap between germline ends came to 7 bases. The length of the CDR3 is 15 residues. This CDR3 is CASSQDFISTDTQYF. CDR3 coding DNA: TGCGCCAGCAGCCAAGACTTCATTAGCACAGATACGCAGTATTTT.

This clonotype came up once. This sequence may be a read error, since a much larger clone differs from it by one base. The missing conserved phenylalanine or tryptophan at the end of this CDR3 makes a read error likely. The chain has TRBV10-3 and TRBJ2-1, with 10 positions matching TRBD2. CDR1 and CDR2 (germline): ENHRY, SYGVKD. V was pared by 10 bases and J by 4 bases, with 4 bases of the junction left unmatched. This CDR3 comprises 13 residues. CDR3 loop: CATTSGTYNEQFS. The CDR3 nucleotides are TGTGCCACAACTAGCGGGACATACAATGAGCAGTTCTCC.

This clonotype was seen repeatedly, ten times or more. The chain uses TRBV20-1 and TRBJ1-5; maybe TRBD1 (6 bases). CDR1 is DFQATT, CDR2 SNEGSKA, per germline (reference sequence). The V end was cut by 1 base, the J end by 0 bases, with 7 bases between. The length of the CDR3 is 14 residues. Written as DNA, the CDR3 is TGCAGTGCTAGAGCGGACAGTAGCAATCAGCCCCAGCATTTT. As protein: CSARADSSNQPQHF.

The gene calls are TRBV3-1 and TRBJ2-1, with TRBD2 identical over 10 bases. J was trimmed by 7 bases and V by 3 bases; bases with no gene match: 9. The CDR3 runs to 16 residues. CDR1 and CDR2 from the germline V gene are LGHDT and YNNKEL (reference sequence). This CDR3 is CASSHPSGRARNEQFF. CDR3 in DNA: TGTGCCAGCAGCCACCCGAGCGGGAGGGCCAGGAATGAGCAGTTCTTC.

This clonotype was seen ten or more times. The V call is TRBV20-1, the J call TRBJ2-5; 12 bases agree with TRBD1. This CDR3 is 14 amino acids long. Germline V gives CDR1 DFQATT, CDR2 SNEGSKA (reference sequence). V shed 5 bases and J 4 bases; nucleotides not matched to a gene: 5. The CDR3 DNA reads TGCAGTGCTGACCGGGACAGGGGGCTAGAGACCCAGTACTTC. Translated, it gives CSADRDRGLETQYF.

This clonotype has at least ten counts. The chain carries TRBV12-3 or TRBV12-4 and TRBJ2-3, with 11 bases fitting TRBD2. The junction had 7 bases not matched to a gene; V was cut back by 5 bases and J by 3 bases. This CDR3 is built from 16 residues. The chain's CDR3 is CASSRSGRAMTDTQYF. The CDR3 nucleotides are TGTGCCAGCAGTCGTAGCGGGAGGGCCATGACAGATACGCAGTATTTT.